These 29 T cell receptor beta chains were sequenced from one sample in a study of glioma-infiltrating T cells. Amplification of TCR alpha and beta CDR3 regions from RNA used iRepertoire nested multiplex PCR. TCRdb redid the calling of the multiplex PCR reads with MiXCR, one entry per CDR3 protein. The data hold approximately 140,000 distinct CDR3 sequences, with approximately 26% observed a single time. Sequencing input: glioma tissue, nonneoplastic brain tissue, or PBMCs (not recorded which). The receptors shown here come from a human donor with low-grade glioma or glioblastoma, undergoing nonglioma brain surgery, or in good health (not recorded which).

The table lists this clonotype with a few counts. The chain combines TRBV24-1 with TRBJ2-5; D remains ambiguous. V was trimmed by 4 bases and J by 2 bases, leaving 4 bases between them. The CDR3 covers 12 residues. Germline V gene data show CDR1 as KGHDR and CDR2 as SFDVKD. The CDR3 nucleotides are TGTGCCACCAGTGACAAACAAGAGACCCAGTACTTC. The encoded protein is CATSDKQETQYF.

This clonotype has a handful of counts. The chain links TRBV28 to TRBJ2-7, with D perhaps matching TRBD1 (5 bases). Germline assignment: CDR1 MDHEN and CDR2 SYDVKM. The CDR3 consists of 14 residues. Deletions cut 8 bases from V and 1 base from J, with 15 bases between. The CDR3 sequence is CASGAALGSYEQYV. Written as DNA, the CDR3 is TGTGCCAGCGGGGCCGCATTGGGTTCCTACGAGCAGTACGTC.

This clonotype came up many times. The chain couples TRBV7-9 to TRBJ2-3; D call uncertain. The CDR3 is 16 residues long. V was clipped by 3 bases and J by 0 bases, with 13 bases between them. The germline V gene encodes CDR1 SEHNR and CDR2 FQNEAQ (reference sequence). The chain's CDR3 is CASSFPTARSTDTQYF. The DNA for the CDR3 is TGTGCCAGCAGCTTTCCGACGGCAAGGAGCACAGATACGCAGTATTTT.

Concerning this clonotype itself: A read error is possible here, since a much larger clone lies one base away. The CDR3, as DNA: TGTGCCGGCAGCTTAGTGGATAAAGAGACCCAGTACTTC. Amino acids: CAGSLVDKETQYF. This chain uses TRBV7-9 with TRBJ2-5, with D unclear. CDR1 and CDR2 from the germline V gene are SEHNR and FQNEAQ (reference sequence). This CDR3 has 13 residues.

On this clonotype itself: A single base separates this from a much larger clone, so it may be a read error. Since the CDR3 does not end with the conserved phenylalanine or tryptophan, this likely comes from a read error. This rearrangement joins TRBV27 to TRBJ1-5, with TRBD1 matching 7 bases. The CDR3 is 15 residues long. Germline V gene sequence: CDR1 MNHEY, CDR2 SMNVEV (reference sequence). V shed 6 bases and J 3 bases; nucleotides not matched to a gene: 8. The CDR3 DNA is TGTGCCAGCAGCACTACACAGGGGATCAATCAGCCCCAGCATCTT. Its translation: CASSTTQGINQPQHL.

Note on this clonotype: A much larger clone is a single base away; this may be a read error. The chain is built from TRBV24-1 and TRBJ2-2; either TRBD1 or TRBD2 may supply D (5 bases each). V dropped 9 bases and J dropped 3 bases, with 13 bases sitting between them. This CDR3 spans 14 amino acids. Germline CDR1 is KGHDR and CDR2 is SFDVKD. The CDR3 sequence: CATGGTVDTGELFF. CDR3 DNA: TGTGCCACCGGTGGGACGGTAGACACCGGGGAGCTGTTTTTT.

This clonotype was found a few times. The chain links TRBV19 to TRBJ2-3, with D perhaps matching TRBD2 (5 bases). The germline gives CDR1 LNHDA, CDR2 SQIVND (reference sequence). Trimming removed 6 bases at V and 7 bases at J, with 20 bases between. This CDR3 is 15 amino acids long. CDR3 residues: CASSRPQVSANTQYF. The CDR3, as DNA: TGTGCCAGTAGCCGACCTCAAGTTAGCGCCAATACGCAGTATTTT. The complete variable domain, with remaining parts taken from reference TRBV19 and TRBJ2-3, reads DGGITQSPKYLFRKEGQNVTLSCEQNLNHDAMYWYRQDPGQGLRLIYYSQIVNDFQKGDIAEGYSVSREKKESFPLTVTSAQKNPTAFYLCASSRPQVSANTQYFGPGTRLTVL.

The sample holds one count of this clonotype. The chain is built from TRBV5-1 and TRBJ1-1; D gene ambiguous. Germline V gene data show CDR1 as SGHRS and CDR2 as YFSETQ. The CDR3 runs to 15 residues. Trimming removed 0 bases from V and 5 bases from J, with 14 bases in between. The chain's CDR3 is CASSLDGNGITEAFF. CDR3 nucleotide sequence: TGCGCCAGCAGCTTGGATGGTAATGGGATTACTGAAGCTTTCTTT.

The CDR3 spells CSAGGGQDTEAFF. The CDR3 nucleotides are TGCAGCGCCGGGGGAGGGCAGGACACTGAAGCTTTCTTT. The J gene is TRBJ1-1, the V gene TRBV29-1, with D perhaps matching TRBD1 (5 bases). From germline, CDR1 is SQVTM and CDR2 ANQGSEA. This CDR3 region has 13 residues. Trimming pared 7 bases from V and 3 bases from J, leaving 15 bases between.

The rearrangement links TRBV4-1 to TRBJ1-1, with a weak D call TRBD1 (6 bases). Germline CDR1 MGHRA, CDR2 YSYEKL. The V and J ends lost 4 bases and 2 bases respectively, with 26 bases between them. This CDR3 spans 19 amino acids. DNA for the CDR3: TGCGCCAGCAGCCGTAACATCGGGACACAATACTCGTTAAACACTGAAGCTTTCTTT. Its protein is CASSRNIGTQYSLNTEAFF.

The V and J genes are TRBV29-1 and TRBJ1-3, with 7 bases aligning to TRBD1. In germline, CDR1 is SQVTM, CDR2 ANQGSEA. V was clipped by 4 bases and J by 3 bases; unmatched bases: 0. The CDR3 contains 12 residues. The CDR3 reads CSVGTGGNTIYF. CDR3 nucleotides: TGCAGCGTTGGGACAGGTGGAAACACCATATATTTT.

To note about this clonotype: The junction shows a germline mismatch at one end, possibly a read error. CDR3 DNA sequence: TGCAGCGTTGCTGGGGGAATCACTCAAGCTTTCTTT. This gives the protein CSVAGGITQAFF. The rearrangement links TRBV29-1 to TRBJ1-1, with D possibly TRBD1 on 5 matching bases. Germline values: CDR1 SQVTM, CDR2 ANQGSEA. The CDR3 sequence is 12 residues long.

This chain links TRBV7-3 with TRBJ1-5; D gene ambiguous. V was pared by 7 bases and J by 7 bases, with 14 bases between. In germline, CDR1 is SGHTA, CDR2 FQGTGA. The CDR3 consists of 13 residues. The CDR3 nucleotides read TGTGCCAGCATCTTTGCAAGGGAACAGCCCCAGCATTTT. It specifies CASIFAREQPQHF.

The CDR3 nucleotides read TGTGCCAGCTCCTCAGGGGGCCATGAGCAGTTCTTC. Translation: CASSSGGHEQFF. The chain employs TRBV7-9 and TRBJ2-1; 8 bases map to TRBD1. The germline gives CDR1 SEHNR, CDR2 FQNEAQ (reference sequence). The CDR3 consists of 12 residues. Unmatched junction bases numbered 5, after V lost 8 bases and J lost 8 bases.

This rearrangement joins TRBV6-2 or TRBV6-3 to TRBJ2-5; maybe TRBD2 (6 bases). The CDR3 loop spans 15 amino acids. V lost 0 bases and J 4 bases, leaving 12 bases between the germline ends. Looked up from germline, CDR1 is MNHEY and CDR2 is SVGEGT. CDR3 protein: CASSYSEGSRETQYF. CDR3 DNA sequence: TGTGCCAGCAGTTACTCGGAGGGGTCCCGAGAGACCCAGTACTTC.

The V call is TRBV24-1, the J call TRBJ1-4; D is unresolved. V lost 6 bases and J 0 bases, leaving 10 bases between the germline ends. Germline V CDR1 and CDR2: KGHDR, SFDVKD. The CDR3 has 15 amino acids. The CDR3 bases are TGTGCCACCAGTCACTCCACCGCAACTAATGAAAAACTGTTTTTT. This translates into CATSHSTATNEKLFF.

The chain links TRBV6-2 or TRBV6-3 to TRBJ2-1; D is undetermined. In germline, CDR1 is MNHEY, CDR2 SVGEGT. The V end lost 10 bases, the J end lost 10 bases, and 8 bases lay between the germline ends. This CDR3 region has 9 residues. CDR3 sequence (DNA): TGTGCCAAGACGCCCGAGCAGTTCTTC. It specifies CAKTPEQFF.

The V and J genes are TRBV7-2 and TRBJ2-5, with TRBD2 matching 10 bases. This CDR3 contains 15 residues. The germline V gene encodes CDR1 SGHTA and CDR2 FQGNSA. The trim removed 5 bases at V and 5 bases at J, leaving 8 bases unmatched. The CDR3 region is CASSPNRGLAETQYF. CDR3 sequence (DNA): TGTGCCAGCAGCCCCAACAGGGGACTAGCGGAGACCCAGTACTTC.

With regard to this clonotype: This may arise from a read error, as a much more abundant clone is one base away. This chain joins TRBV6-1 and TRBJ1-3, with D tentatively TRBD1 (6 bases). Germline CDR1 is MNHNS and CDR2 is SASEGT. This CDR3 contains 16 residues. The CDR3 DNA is TGTGCCAGCAGTAAGCGGGACACCCCCTCTGGAAACAACATATATTTT. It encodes CASSKRDTPSGNNIYF.

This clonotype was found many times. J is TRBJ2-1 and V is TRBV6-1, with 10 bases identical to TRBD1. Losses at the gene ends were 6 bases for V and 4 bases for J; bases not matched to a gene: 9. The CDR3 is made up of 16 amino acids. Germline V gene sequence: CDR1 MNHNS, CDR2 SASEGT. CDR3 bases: TGTGCCAGCAGCCGCGGACAGGGGGTACCTTACAATGAGCAGTTCTTC. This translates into CASSRGQGVPYNEQFF.

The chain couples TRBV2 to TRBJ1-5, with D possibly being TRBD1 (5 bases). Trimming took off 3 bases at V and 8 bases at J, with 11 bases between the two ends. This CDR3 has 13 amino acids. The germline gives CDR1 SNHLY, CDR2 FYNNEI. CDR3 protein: CASSEGGVEPQHF. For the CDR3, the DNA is TGTGCCAGCAGTGAGGGGGGAGTAGAGCCCCAGCATTTT.

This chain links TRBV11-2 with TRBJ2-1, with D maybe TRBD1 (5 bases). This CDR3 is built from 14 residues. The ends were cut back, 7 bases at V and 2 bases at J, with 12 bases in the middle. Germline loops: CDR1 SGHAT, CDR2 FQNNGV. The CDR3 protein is CASNQGVPYNEQFF. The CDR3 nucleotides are TGTGCCAGCAACCAAGGGGTGCCCTACAATGAGCAGTTCTTC.

CDR3 sequence (DNA): TGTGCCAGCACCGAAGGAACCCTTAGGGAGCAGCACGTC. Translation gives CASTEGTLREQHV. The V call is TRBV6-5, the J call TRBJ2-7, with TRBD2 as a possible D gene (5 bases). Looked up from germline, CDR1 is MNHEY and CDR2 is SVGAGI. The CDR3 consists of 13 residues.

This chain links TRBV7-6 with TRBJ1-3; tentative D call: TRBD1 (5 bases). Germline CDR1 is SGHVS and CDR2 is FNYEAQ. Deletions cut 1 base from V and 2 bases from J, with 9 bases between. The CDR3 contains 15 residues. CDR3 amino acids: CASSLVDSPGNTIYF. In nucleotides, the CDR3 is TGTGCCAGCAGCTTAGTTGACAGCCCTGGAAACACCATATATTTT.

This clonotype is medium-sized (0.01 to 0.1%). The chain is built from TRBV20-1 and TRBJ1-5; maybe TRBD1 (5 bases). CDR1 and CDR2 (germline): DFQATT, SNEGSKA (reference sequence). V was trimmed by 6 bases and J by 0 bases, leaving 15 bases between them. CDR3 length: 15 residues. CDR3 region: CSALRGRDSNQPQHF. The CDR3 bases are TGCAGTGCCCTCCGGGGCAGGGATAGCAATCAGCCCCAGCATTTT.

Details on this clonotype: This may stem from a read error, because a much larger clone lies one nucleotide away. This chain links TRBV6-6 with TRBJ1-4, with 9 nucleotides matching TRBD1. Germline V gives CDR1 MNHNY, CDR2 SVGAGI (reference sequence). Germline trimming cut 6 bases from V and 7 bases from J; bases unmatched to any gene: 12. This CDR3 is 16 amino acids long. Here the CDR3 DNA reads TGTGCCAGCAGCCTACAGAGGGGACAGGGTATTGAAAAACTGTTTTTT. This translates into CASSLQRGQGIEKLFF.

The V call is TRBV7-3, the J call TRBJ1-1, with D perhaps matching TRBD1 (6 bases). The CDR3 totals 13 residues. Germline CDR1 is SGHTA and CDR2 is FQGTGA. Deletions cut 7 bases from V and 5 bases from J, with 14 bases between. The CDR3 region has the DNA TGTGCCAGCAAGGGGGGCGCAGGGACTGAAGCTTTCTTT. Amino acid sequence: CASKGGAGTEAFF.

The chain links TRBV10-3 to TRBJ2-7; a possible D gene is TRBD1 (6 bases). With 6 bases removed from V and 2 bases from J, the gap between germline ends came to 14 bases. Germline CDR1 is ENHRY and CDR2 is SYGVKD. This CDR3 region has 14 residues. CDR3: CAIREHRDAYEQYV. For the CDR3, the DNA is TGTGCCATCAGAGAACACAGGGACGCCTACGAGCAGTACGTC.

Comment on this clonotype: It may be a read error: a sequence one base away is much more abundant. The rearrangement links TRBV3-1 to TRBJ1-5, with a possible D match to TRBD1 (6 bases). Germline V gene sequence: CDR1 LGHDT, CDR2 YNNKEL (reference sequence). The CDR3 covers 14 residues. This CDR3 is CASSQGGGWQPKHF. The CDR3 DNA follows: TGTGCCAGCAGCCAAGGAGGGGGTTGGCAGCCCAAGCATTTT.